This TCR beta chain was sequenced during a study of identical twins' blood T cells. This clonotype came up a few times. TCRdb itself ran the 5' RACE reads through MiXCR, one entry per CDR3 protein. Here the sample spans about 370,000 distinct CDR3 sequences, roughly 30% being singletons. The length of the CDR3 is 15 residues. The ends lost 7 bases at V and 9 bases at J; junction bases unmatched: 11. CDR1 and CDR2 from the germline V gene are SQVTM and ANQGSEA. The sample comprised PBMCs. V is TRBV29-1 and J is TRBJ2-1; TRBD2 matches 14 bases. The receptor was isolated from a woman aged 18-49 years in good health. The CDR3 nucleotides read TGCAGCGCGGTCAAGGGACTAGCGGGAGATAGTGAGCAGTTCTTC. This encodes CSAVKGLAGDSEQFF.